This note documents a single T cell receptor (beta chain) sequence. This clone was found once. This clone's antigen is unknown. No much larger clone is present one base from it, and per-base qualities are unavailable. Per the publication, the time point label means: baseline before first vaccination. The treatment or condition label here, explained by the study, means: meningococcal conjugate vaccine given as trial control. The vaccinee samples were drawn from two UK trials, COV001 and COV002, one of which was a single-blind randomized controlled phase 2/3 trial testing AZD1222 (ChAdOx1 nCoV-19) in healthy adults. Trial participant PBMC samples were collected at day 0 and day 28 after the second dose for TCRbeta chain sequencing. The CDR3 regions of human TCRbeta chains were subjected to immunosequencing. Per the source publication's procedure: Repertoire TCRs were checked for matches against a reference library of SARS-CoV-2-specific TCRs that had been generated using the MIRA antigen-specificity platform. Breadth meant the fraction of unique TCRs that were SARS-CoV-2-associated, whereas depth meant the fraction of total T cells that were SARS-CoV-2-associated. Using the MIRA data, every spike-specific TCR was mapped to the spike region that the TCR reacted to and assigned to either a CD4 or a CD8 class. Log10-transformed breadth and depth values were compared by one-way ANOVA with Sidak's multiple comparisons tests. TCRdb mirrors the immuneACCESS table, restricted to in-frame sequences. Some clones are absent from its copies; in checked studies, under half trace to an unresolved V gene, and the reason for the others is unknown. V, J and clone size reflect that table, while D and trimming were determined from the DNA. Counted in this sample were around 100,000 clones; around 87% of them appeared once. 4.2% of the sample comes from the top ten.

The data belong to a study of T cell responses to AZD1222 COVID-19 vaccine (TCRdb year 2021). For the wider study: TCR sequencing covered more than 230 trial participants: about 210 given two doses of AZD1222 and about 26 given two doses of MenACWY control vaccine. Trial participants were enrolled by age into subgroups of 18-55, 56-69 and 70-plus years, and roughly 150, 30 and 60 TCR-sequenced participants, respectively, were included in these subgroups. Results the study describes overall, beyond this receptor: Conclusions about previously exposed vaccinees were limited because only six or seven AZD1222 recipients were SARS-CoV-2 seropositive at baseline. A significant rise in spike-specific TCR breadth and depth was observed after two AZD1222 doses relative to day 0 and relative to MenACWY recipients. Because no day 14 peak-response samples were available, repertoires were characterized only after the peak T cell response. Reportedly, almost half of the unique spike-specific TCRs recognized epitopes lying outside the regions that are mutated in the B.1.351 and B.1.1.7 variants. Vaccine-associated CD4 TCRs spanned the whole spike protein, with dominant responses in regions 160-218 and 743-854. Participants were mostly white British, with more females than males. The authors suggested clonal diversity may have been underestimated. The 56-69-year group was small, and its depth increase did not reach significance, likely because of low power.

From V the trimming removes 7 bases and from J it removes 10 bases, while the gene matches leave 6 bases of the junction unaccounted for. The CDR3 numbers 12 residues from cysteine through phenylalanine. Of all the DNA, just the CDR3 is kept, 36 bases in frame from base 1. CDR1 MNHEY and CDR2 SVGAGI were looked up in the germline V gene. This receptor was identified in an adult in good health. The material was peripheral blood, obtained on day 0 of MenACWY control vaccination. Recombination joined TRBV6-5 with TRBJ2-1; 8 nucleotides in the junction match TRBD2. The CDR3 loop reads CASTRGGGEQFF. In nucleotides, the sequence is TGTGCCAGCACCCGGGGGGGAGGCGAGCAGTTCTTC.